Sequencing of this T cell receptor beta chain was carried out in a study of OX40 agonist ivuxolimab in advanced cancers. General observations from the study: Expanded clones tended on average to be more numerous among CD8+ T cells than CD4+.

Drawing of blood for sampling happened at baseline, at cycle 4 day 1, and at cycle 7 day 1. Notes on this clone: Antigen specificity is unknown.

Using immunoSEQ multiplex PCR, the repertoire was profiled, and TCRdb retains in-frame clones only, with some absent. The table includes around 32,000 clones, approximately 89% detected once. The sample here was CD4+ or CD8+ T cells sorted from blood, taken in a trial of the OX40 agonist ivuxolimab. The receptor was isolated from an adult with an advanced solid tumor such as melanoma, head and neck, liver or kidney cancer.

CDR3 amino acids: CASSLDGPGDEQFF. The CDR3 DNA is TGTGCCAGCAGCTTAGACGGGCCGGGGGATGAGCAGTTCTTC. The chain uses TRBV11-2 and TRBJ2-1, with a weak D call TRBD2 (6 bases). The germline CDR1 and CDR2 sequences are SGHAT and FQNNGV. This CDR3 region has 14 residues. The V end lost 0 bases, the J end lost 8 bases, and 11 bases lay between the germline ends.